These 17 T cell receptor beta chains originate from one sample sequenced in a study of blood T cell repertoires in COVID-19. Sequencing used immunoSEQ multiplex PCR; TCRdb keeps in-frame clones, though not all of them. This sample carries under 100,000 clones, approximately 90% of them seen once, and the ten largest clones take approximately 8%. Material for sequencing was peripheral blood. The source is a man younger than 40 with acute or convalescent COVID-19.

This sequence joins TRBV11-2 and TRBJ2-3; D might be TRBD2 (6 bases). The CDR3 is made up of 16 amino acids. Germline V lookup: CDR1 SGHAT, CDR2 FQNNGV. V lost 3 bases to trimming and J lost 0 bases, with 13 bases between them. CDR3 sequence: CASSLFSGSSTDTQYF. In DNA form, the CDR3 reads TGTGCCAGCAGCTTGTTTAGCGGTTCTAGCACAGATACGCAGTATTTT.

The genes are TRBV28 and TRBJ2-3; the match to TRBD2 covers 9 bases. In germline, CDR1 is MDHEN, CDR2 SYDVKM. This CDR3 comprises 15 residues. With 3 bases clipped from V and 2 bases from J, the junction kept 3 bases outside the gene matches. CDR3 region: CASSFSGRDTDTQYF. CDR3 in DNA: TGTGCCAGCAGTTTTAGCGGGAGAGACACAGATACGCAGTATTTT.

The CDR3 DNA is TGTGCCAGCAGTTCCGGGACACCAACCTACGAGCAGTACTTC. Translating gives CASSSGTPTYEQYF. The chain is built from TRBV28 and TRBJ2-7, with D possibly being TRBD1 (6 bases). CDR1 is MDHEN and CDR2 is SYDVKM in the germline V gene. The CDR3 spans 14 residues. Between the trimmed V and J ends, which lost 4 bases and 2 bases, there was a span of 12 bases.

This sequence joins TRBV6-5 and TRBJ2-5, with TRBD1 as a possible D gene (5 bases). The V end lost 5 bases, the J end lost 0 bases, and 7 bases lay between the germline ends. Per germline, CDR1 MNHEY and CDR2 SVGAGI. The CDR3 spans 13 residues. The CDR3 is CASSPGYQETQYF. The DNA for the CDR3 is TGTGCCAGCAGTCCAGGGTACCAAGAGACCCAGTACTTC.

The CDR3 nucleotides are TGCAGCGTTGAAGTCAGCGGGATTGCAGTCTCAAAGGCTTTCTTT. Translated: CSVEVSGIAVSKAFF. This chain joins TRBV29-1 and TRBJ1-1; no definite D call. Germline CDR1 is SQVTM and CDR2 is ANQGSEA. CDR3 size: 15 residues. Trimming removed 1 base at V and 11 bases at J, with 23 bases between.

The chain carries TRBV6-1 and TRBJ2-2; D uncertain. The germline gives CDR1 MNHNS, CDR2 SASEGT. This CDR3 has 14 residues. V shed 2 bases and J shed 5 bases, with 9 bases lying between them. The CDR3 region has the DNA TGTGCCAGCAGTGAATTTAGAGGAACCGGGGAGCTGTTTTTT. Translation: CASSEFRGTGELFF.

The chain carries TRBV5-4 and TRBJ2-7; possibly TRBD1 for D (6 bases). CDR3 length equals 15 residues. CDR1 is SGHNT, CDR2 YYREEE, per germline (reference sequence). Trimming cost V 0 bases and J 2 bases, with 12 bases left between them. CDR3 amino acids: CASSLGHRAAYEQYF. The CDR3 DNA reads as TGTGCCAGCAGCTTGGGACACAGGGCCGCCTACGAGCAGTACTTC.

The V and J genes are TRBV30 and TRBJ2-5; TRBD1 matches at 11 bases. The J segment lost 5 bases and the V segment lost 0 bases, leaving 5 bases of the junction unmatched. This CDR3 has 15 amino acids. Per the germline V gene, CDR1 is GTSNPN and CDR2 is SVGIG (reference sequence). The CDR3 is CAWSVGTGGWETQYF. In DNA form, the CDR3 reads TGTGCCTGGAGTGTTGGGACAGGGGGTTGGGAGACCCAGTACTTC. The variable domain in full, with the rest retrieved from reference TRBV30 and TRBJ2-5, is SQTIHQWPATLVQPVGSPLSLECTVEGTSNPNLYWYRQAAGRGLQLLFYSVGIGQISSEVPQNLSASRPQDRQFILSSKKLLLSDSGFYLCAWSVGTGGWETQYFGPGTRLLVL.

V gene TRBV30 combines with J gene TRBJ1-2; no definite D call. Germline CDR1 and CDR2: GTSNPN and SVGIG (reference sequence). V dropped 1 base and J dropped 8 bases, with 11 bases sitting between them. The CDR3 has 12 residues. The CDR3 DNA sequence: TGTGCCTGGAGTGCCCAAGGAGGCGGCTACACCTTC. Translating gives CAWSAQGGGYTF.

This clone occurred a few times. The V and J genes are TRBV29-1 and TRBJ1-2; 7 positions match TRBD1. V lost 4 bases to trimming and J lost 8 bases; unmatched junction nucleotides: 7. The CDR3 runs to 12 residues. Germline V gene data show CDR1 as SQVTM and CDR2 as ANQGSEA. The CDR3 region is CSVATGVGGYTF. In nucleotides, the CDR3 is TGCAGCGTTGCAACAGGGGTGGGCGGCTACACCTTC.

The chain recombines TRBV30 with TRBJ1-4; 8 nucleotides line up with TRBD1. CDR1 is GTSNPN and CDR2 is SVGIG in the germline V gene (reference sequence). V trimming: 1 base; J trimming: 4 bases; junction bases outside the gene matches: 8. The CDR3 runs to 16 residues. CDR3 nucleotides: TGTGCCTGGAGTGCCCTGATGGACAGGGTTAATGAAAAACTGTTTTTT. It specifies CAWSALMDRVNEKLFF.

This rearrangement joins TRBV5-1 to TRBJ2-2; no clear D. The CDR3 extends over 13 amino acids. CDR1 and CDR2 (germline): SGHRS, YFSETQ. The V end was cut by 0 bases, the J end by 7 bases, with 7 bases between. The CDR3 sequence is CASSLVEHGELFF. The CDR3, as DNA: TGCGCCAGCAGCTTGGTTGAACACGGGGAGCTGTTTTTT. Variable domain in full (rest from reference TRBV5-1 and TRBJ2-2): KAGVTQTPRYLIKTRGQQVTLSCSPISGHRSVSWYQQTPGQGLQFLFEYFSETQRNKGNFPGRFSGRQFSNSRSEMNVSTLELGDSALYLCASSLVEHGELFFGEGSRLTVL.

The chain is built from TRBV6-5 and TRBJ1-5; 7 bases line up with TRBD1. The germline CDR1 and CDR2 sequences are MNHEY and SVGAGI. V was pared by 4 bases and J by 3 bases, with 3 bases of the junction left unmatched. The CDR3 contains 14 residues. The CDR3 sequence is CASSFDRANQPQHF. The CDR3 bases are TGTGCCAGCAGTTTCGACAGGGCCAATCAGCCCCAGCATTTT.

The gene calls are TRBV4-1 and TRBJ1-2, with TRBD1 matching over 8 bases. V lost 0 bases, J lost 4 bases, and 4 bases stayed unmatched. CDR1 MGHRA and CDR2 YSYEKL come from the germline V gene. The CDR3 is made up of 15 amino acids. CDR3 sequence (DNA): TGCGCCAGCAGCCAAGAGGAAGGACAGGGCTATGGCTACACCTTC. Translating gives CASSQEEGQGYGYTF.

CDR3 protein: CASSYKAVTTYEQYF. The CDR3 DNA follows: TGTGCCAGCAGCTACAAGGCGGTTACTACCTACGAGCAGTACTTC. The rearrangement uses TRBV7-8 and TRBJ2-7; D not resolved. The CDR3 length is 15 residues. Trimming took off 4 bases at V and 2 bases at J, with 15 bases between the two ends. Looked up from germline, CDR1 is SGHVS and CDR2 is FQNEAQ. The full variable domain, its missing parts supplied by reference TRBV7-8 and TRBJ2-7, is GAGVSQSPRYKVAKRGQDVALRCDPISGHVSLFWYQQALGQGPEFLTYFQNEAQLDKSGLPSDRFFAERPEGSVSTLKIQRTQQEDSAVYLCASSYKAVTTYEQYFGPGTRLTVT.

The chain has TRBV30 and TRBJ2-1; a possible D gene is TRBD1 (5 bases). There are 14 residues in the CDR3. Germline-derived CDR1 and CDR2 are GTSNPN and SVGIG (reference sequence). The V gene lost 4 bases and the J gene lost 4 bases, with 14 bases spanning the gap. As DNA, the CDR3 is TGTGCCTGGAACGGGCAGGGTCTATACAATGAGCAGTTCTTC. Encoded protein: CAWNGQGLYNEQFF.

This clone was found once. V and J are TRBV10-2 and TRBJ2-2; 9 bases fit TRBD2. Germline CDR1 is WSHSY and CDR2 is SAAADI. This CDR3 is built from 16 residues. The ends lost 6 bases at V and 2 bases at J; junction bases unmatched: 7. CDR3 loop: CASRTSGRLNTGELFF. Here the CDR3 DNA reads TGCGCCAGCAGAACGAGCGGGAGGCTTAACACCGGGGAGCTGTTTTTT.